The present entry profiles one T cell receptor (beta chain) with its context. J lost 3 bases, V lost 3 bases, and 5 bases had no gene match. The germline V gene encodes CDR1 KGHDR and CDR2 SFDVKD. The CDR3 is 15 residues long. Original handling: Researchers report that nucleated cell counts were estimated from reference gene primer amplification. Libraries were prepared by immunoSEQ multiplex PCR; TCRdb keeps only in-frame clonotypes and omits some of them. The D gene and trimming were derived from the DNA, and the V and J assignments and clone size from that table. The sample consists of roughly 8,100 clones, around 84% of them appearing once. This record comes from a study of blood T cell repertoires in COVID-19. Turning to the study itself: The study drew acute and convalescent COVID-19 samples from the United States, Italy and Spain. Sources were T cells, B-cell-depleted T cells, or PBMCs; the material itself was cDNA or gDNA.

Sequenced input: peripheral blood. The sequence was obtained from a human donor with active COVID-19. The donor label of this sample is uncertain. This chain uses TRBV24-1 with TRBJ2-3; 7 bases fit TRBD2. The CDR3 coding sequence is TGTGCCACCAGTGATCTATCCGGGGGGACAGATACGCAGTATTTT. Translating it yields CATSDLSGGTDTQYF.